Shown below are 22 T cell receptor beta chains from a single sample sequenced in a study of blood T cells in healthy people across ages. The use of a sample-barcoded 5' primer and a J-beta primer mix characterized a second PCR of roughly 6 to 11 cycles. A single record per CDR3 protein comes from TCRdb applying MiXCR to the 5' RACE reads. The data hold around 790,000 distinct CDR3 sequences, with under 45% observed a single time. What was sequenced was blood. These receptors originate from a man in his sixties in good health.

The chain joins TRBV7-2 to TRBJ2-5, with 7 nucleotides matching TRBD1. Looked up from germline, CDR1 is SGHTA and CDR2 is FQGNSA. V dropped 4 bases and J dropped 6; count of bases not matched to a gene: 2. This CDR3 is built from 12 residues. The CDR3 here is CASSSQGQTQYF. CDR3 nucleotides: TGTGCCAGCAGCTCACAGGGGCAGACCCAGTACTTC.

This clonotype was seen at least ten times. The J gene is TRBJ2-1, the V gene TRBV20-1, with 7 bases fitting TRBD2. Trimming cost V 3 bases and J 0 bases; bases outside gene matches: 14. This CDR3 contains 18 residues. The germline V gene encodes CDR1 DFQATT and CDR2 SNEGSKA (reference sequence). The CDR3 region is CSASGLADQAFSYNEQFF. CDR3 bases: TGCAGTGCTAGCGGTCTAGCGGATCAGGCCTTCTCCTACAATGAGCAGTTCTTC.

The gene calls are TRBV14 and TRBJ2-5, with no clear D. The CDR3 has 16 residues. V lost 0 bases and J lost 4, with 15 bases in between. Germline CDR1 is SGHDN and CDR2 is FVKESK. DNA of the CDR3: TGTGCCAGCAGCCAAGAATTGCCCGAGGAGCGAGAGACCCAGTACTTC. Translating gives CASSQELPEERETQYF.

The V and J genes are TRBV29-1 and TRBJ1-2, with D perhaps TRBD1 (5 bases). The V and J ends lost 3 bases and 3 bases respectively, with 14 bases between them. Germline CDR1 and CDR2: SQVTM and ANQGSEA. The length of the CDR3 is 14 residues. The CDR3 sequence: CSVEAAGRDYGYTF. In DNA form, the CDR3 reads TGCAGCGTTGAGGCCGCGGGACGCGACTATGGCTACACCTTC.

The chain is built from TRBV9 and TRBJ2-7; no reliable D call. The V end was cut by 0 bases, the J end by 0 bases, with 7 bases between. Germline V gene lookup returns CDR1 SGDLS and CDR2 YYNGEE. The CDR3 consists of 14 residues. The CDR3: CASSVDILSYEQYF. In nucleotides, the CDR3 is TGTGCCAGCAGCGTAGACATCCTCTCCTACGAGCAGTACTTC.

This clonotype was seen repeatedly, ten times or more. This may come from a read error, since a much larger clone is one base off. The rearrangement links TRBV12-3 or TRBV12-4 to TRBJ2-1; D remains unclear. The CDR3 is 14 residues long. V was trimmed by 4 bases and J by 7 bases, leaving 14 bases between them. The CDR3 bases are TGTGCCAGCAGTTATGCCCTAGGGCGGAATGAGCAGTTCTTC. Translation gives CASSYALGRNEQFF.

The chain combines TRBV6-1 with TRBJ2-4; D remains ambiguous. The germline V gene has CDR1 MNHNS and CDR2 SASEGT. Trimming cost V 3 bases and J 2 bases, with 5 bases left between them. CDR3 length equals 13 residues. The CDR3: CASSETTKNIQYF. CDR3 DNA: TGTGCCAGCAGTGAGACCACCAAAAACATTCAGTACTTC.

The chain employs TRBV7-9 and TRBJ2-3; the D gene is possibly TRBD1 (5 bases). Germline V gene lookup returns CDR1 SEHNR and CDR2 FQNEAQ (reference sequence). Deletions cut 5 bases from V and 2 bases from J, with 11 bases between. The CDR3 consists of 14 residues. CDR3 region: CASSTWTTTDTQYF. CDR3 DNA: TGTGCCAGCAGCACATGGACAACCACAGATACGCAGTATTTT.

A few counts support this clonotype. The chain carries TRBV7-9 and TRBJ1-1, with D perhaps TRBD1 (5 bases). Looked up from germline, CDR1 is SEHNR and CDR2 is FQNEAQ (reference sequence). The CDR3 length is 15 residues. The V gene lost 8 bases and the J gene lost 1 base, with 17 bases spanning the gap. The CDR3 DNA follows: TGTGCCAGCGGTCTGGGAGGGGCCTCGAACACTGAAGCTTTCTTT. Amino acids: CASGLGGASNTEAFF.

This chain joins TRBV7-9 and TRBJ1-4, with 7 bases aligning to TRBD1. Germline V CDR1 and CDR2: SEHNR, FQNEAQ (reference sequence). The trim removed 5 bases at V and 5 bases at J, leaving 8 bases unmatched. The CDR3 has 15 residues. The DNA for the CDR3 is TGTGCCAGCAGCCCTCCGGGACAGTTAAATGAAAAACTGTTTTTT. Encoded protein: CASSPPGQLNEKLFF. The variable domain in full, with the rest retrieved from reference TRBV7-9 and TRBJ1-4, is DTGVSQNPRHKITKRGQNVTFRCDPISEHNRLYWYRQTLGQGPEFLTYFQNEAQLEKSRLLSDRFSAERPKGSFSTLEIQRTEQGDSAMYLCASSPPGQLNEKLFFGSGTQLSVL.

This chain joins TRBV3-1 and TRBJ2-7; maybe TRBD2 (5 bases). The germline V gene encodes CDR1 LGHDT and CDR2 YNNKEL (reference sequence). This CDR3 has 14 residues. The V and J ends lost 3 bases and 4 bases respectively, with 13 bases between them. CDR3 bases: TGTGCCAGCAGCCAGAGGGAAGGGTGGTACGAGCAGTACTTC. It is translated as CASSQREGWYEQYF.

The rearrangement uses TRBV19 and TRBJ1-5; D might be TRBD1 (5 bases). The CDR3 loop spans 15 amino acids. Per germline, CDR1 LNHDA and CDR2 SQIVND (reference sequence). The ends were cut back, 5 bases at V and 2 bases at J, with 13 bases in the middle. CDR3: CASSQGRVGNQPQHF. CDR3 nucleotides: TGTGCCAGTAGTCAGGGCAGGGTTGGCAATCAGCCCCAGCATTTT.

This clonotype was counted between two and nine times. The chain combines TRBV10-3 with TRBJ2-1; TRBD1 agrees at 9 bases. The CDR3 extends over 14 amino acids. CDR1 and CDR2 (germline): ENHRY, SYGVKD. V lost 6 bases, J lost 8 bases, and 8 bases stayed unmatched. The CDR3 reads CAIRGQGISYEQFF. CDR3 sequence (DNA): TGTGCCATCAGGGGACAGGGCATAAGTTATGAGCAGTTCTTC.

In regard to this clonotype: This may come from a read error, since a much larger clone is one base off. The rearrangement uses TRBV11-2 and TRBJ2-3; 7 bases line up with TRBD1. CDR1 and CDR2 (germline): SGHAT, FQNNGV. The CDR3 length is 13 residues. Here the CDR3 DNA reads TGTGCCAGCAGCTTACAGGGGACAGCTACGCAGTATTTT. This gives the protein CASSLQGTATQYF.

This chain uses TRBV5-6 with TRBJ1-2; 10 bases match TRBD1. With V trimmed by 8 bases and J by 8 bases, 12 bases remained unmatched. This CDR3 is 14 amino acids long. The germline V gene encodes CDR1 SGHDT and CDR2 YYEEEE. CDR3 nucleotides: TGTGCCAGTAACCGACAGGGGGCTTCTGACGGCTACACCTTC. Its protein product is CASNRQGASDGYTF.

This clonotype was counted many times. The V gene is TRBV6-4, the J gene TRBJ2-1, with TRBD1 matching 7 bases. The length of the CDR3 is 15 residues. Germline V lookup: CDR1 MRHNA, CDR2 SNTAGT. J was trimmed by 5 bases and V by 3 bases; bases with no gene match: 7. For the CDR3, the DNA is TGTGCCAGCAGTGAGGGAGACAGGGAAAACAATGAGCAGTTCTTC. Translated: CASSEGDRENNEQFF.

V and J are TRBV12-3 or TRBV12-4 and TRBJ1-2; TRBD1 might be the D (6 bases). The CDR3 extends over 12 amino acids. V lost 5 bases to trimming and J lost 6 bases, with 10 bases between them. The CDR3 DNA reads as TGTGCCAGCAGTCCTGGACAGCATGGCTACACCTTC. It is translated as CASSPGQHGYTF.

This clonotype appeared a few times. The gene calls are TRBV7-3 and TRBJ1-3; D is possibly TRBD1 (5 bases). The ends were cut back, 2 bases at V and 4 bases at J, with 12 bases in the middle. The CDR3 is 15 residues long. From germline, CDR1 is SGHTA and CDR2 FQGTGA. CDR3 in DNA: TGTGCCAGCAGCTTATCCTCAGGGTCCGGAAACACCATATATTTT. This encodes CASSLSSGSGNTIYF.

This clonotype has a handful of counts. The V gene is TRBV4-1, the J gene TRBJ2-3; TRBD2 might be the D (6 bases). This CDR3 is 14 amino acids long. Trimming removed 5 bases from V and 5 bases from J, with 14 bases in between. Germline lookup yields CDR1 MGHRA and CDR2 YSYEKL. The DNA of the CDR3 is TGCGCCAGCAGCTCCGGCGGGGCGGGAGATACGCAGTATTTT. It translates to CASSSGGAGDTQYF.

CDR3 amino acids: CSATNGLAGGRQYF. The CDR3 DNA follows: TGCAGTGCTACCAACGGACTAGCGGGGGGGCGCCAGTATTTT. The V and J genes are TRBV20-1 and TRBJ2-3; 15 bases match TRBD2. Germline V gene lookup returns CDR1 DFQATT and CDR2 SNEGSKA (reference sequence). The CDR3 extends over 14 amino acids. The V and J ends lost 4 bases and 12 bases, in that order; junction bases with no gene match: 8.

This clonotype turned up a few times. This chain connects TRBV20-1 to TRBJ2-1; 12 bases match TRBD2. CDR3 size: 15 residues. The V gene's germline CDR1 is DFQATT and CDR2 SNEGSKA (reference sequence). V was clipped by 4 bases and J by 7 bases; unmatched bases: 8. The CDR3 reads CSANGLAGFYNEQFF. The DNA of the CDR3 is TGCAGTGCTAACGGACTAGCGGGGTTCTATAATGAGCAGTTCTTC.

This clonotype occurred a few times. The chain carries TRBV7-2 and TRBJ2-6, with D hard to call. CDR1 is SGHTA and CDR2 is FQGNSA in the germline V gene. The germline V and J ends were trimmed by 5 bases and 0 bases, with 14 bases remaining between them. CDR3 length: 17 amino acids. The CDR3 loop is CASSPGPVYSGANVLTF. The CDR3, as DNA: TGTGCCAGCAGCCCGGGTCCCGTCTACTCTGGGGCCAACGTCCTGACTTTC.